The rows below give T cell receptor beta chains drawn from one sample of a study of identical twins. Using its own MiXCR run on the 5' RACE reads, TCRdb lists one record per CDR3 protein. Of about 570,000 distinct CDR3 sequences listed, 7.5% to 10% were seen once; the top ten hold under 3.5%. The same data also contributed to another study, on yellow fever vaccine responses in identical twins.

Source material: PBMCs. The receptors originated from a woman aged 18-30 years in good health. The CDR3 runs from the conserved cysteine through the conserved F or W. The order of the fields is D gene, clone size, J gene, CDR3 length, V gene, CDR3 protein, CDR3 DNA. D genes are given only for firm matches. The size entry is marked missing in some rows and otherwise reads once, few, many or a size class.

>NA|few|TRBJ2-1|16|TRBV6-1
CASSTFRDTGYNEQFF
TGTGCCAGCAGTACGTTCCGGGACACCGGCTACAATGAGCAGTTCTTC
>NA|many|TRBJ2-3|17|TRBV9
CASSVSSRGPPSDTQYF
TGTGCCAGCAGCGTAAGTTCCCGGGGCCCGCCGTCAGATACGCAGTATTTT
>TRBD1|many|TRBJ2-7|15|TRBV15
CATSSPDRATYEQYF
TGTGCCACCAGCAGCCCTGACAGGGCAACCTACGAGCAGTACTTC
>TRBD2|many|TRBJ2-1|13|TRBV29-1
CSVAPGGQGEQFF
TGCAGCGTCGCGCCGGGGGGGCAGGGTGAGCAGTTCTTC
>TRBD1|few|TRBJ2-7|13|TRBV20-1
CSAEGTGSYEQYF
TGCAGTGCCGAGGGGACAGGTTCCTACGAGCAGTACTTC
>TRBD2|many|TRBJ2-7|13|TRBV7-9
CASSLEPSGRINF
TGTGCCAGCAGCTTAGAGCCTAGCGGGAGGATAAACTTC
>TRBD2|NA|TRBJ2-3|18|TRBV3-1
CASSQDISGGASTDTQYF
TGTGCCAGCAGCCAAGACATTAGCGGGGGGGCAAGCACAGATACGCAGTATTTT
>NA|many|TRBJ1-5|13|TRBV24-1
CATSEARYQPQHF
TGTGCCACCAGTGAAGCCAGGTATCAGCCCCAGCATTTT
>NA|many|TRBJ2-7|15|TRBV20-1
CSARNIRLDSYEQYF
TGCAGTGCTAGAAATATCCGACTAGACTCCTACGAGCAGTACTTC
>TRBD1|NA|TRBJ1-1|14|TRBV20-1
CSARRDRADTEAFF
TGCAGTGCTAGGCGGGACAGGGCGGACACTGAAGCTTTCTTT
>NA|many|TRBJ2-3|16|TRBV7-2
CASSLEVGRLTDTQYF
TGTGCCAGCAGCTTAGAGGTTGGCCGTTTAACAGATACGCAGTATTTT
>TRBD1|few|TRBJ1-1|13|TRBV3-1
CASSPAQGGKAFF
TGTGCCAGCAGCCCAGCACAGGGGGGGAAAGCTTTCTTT
>NA|NA|TRBJ1-1|11|TRBV12-3/TRBV12-4
CASSYRYEAFF
TGTGCCAGCAGTTACAGATATGAAGCTTTCTTT
>NA|many|TRBJ1-4|13|TRBV6-6
CASSYSPGRKLFF
TGTGCCAGCAGTTACTCGCCTGGTCGAAAACTGTTTTTT
>TRBD2|many|TRBJ2-2|16|TRBV9
CASSAPSGGTPGELFF
TGTGCCAGCAGCGCTCCTAGCGGGGGGACACCCGGGGAGCTGTTTTTT
>NA|NA|TRBJ2-1|12|TRBV27
CASSPGLIEQFF
TGTGCCAGCAGCCCTGGACTTATTGAGCAGTTCTTC
>TRBD1|NA|TRBJ2-7|15|TRBV25-1
CASSVSDRFSYEQYF
TGTGCCAGCAGTGTATCGGACAGGTTCTCCTACGAGCAGTACTTC
>NA|few|TRBJ2-1|17|TRBV6-4
CASSDSSRGGTYNEQFF
TGTGCCAGCAGTGACTCGAGCCGGGGTGGGACCTACAATGAGCAGTTCTTC
>NA|many|TRBJ1-3|14|TRBV27
CASSLSGAGNTIYF
TGTGCCAGCAGTTTATCGGGGGCGGGAAACACCATATATTTT
>TRBD2|many|TRBJ2-1|14|TRBV7-2
CASSLDGTRYEQFF
TGTGCCAGCAGCTTAGATGGGACTAGATATGAGCAGTTCTTC
>TRBD2|few|TRBJ2-7|14|TRBV7-2
CASSPLAGGGEQYF
TGTGCCAGCAGCCCGCTAGCGGGGGGAGGCGAGCAGTACTTC
>TRBD1|NA|TRBJ2-3|14|TRBV23-1
CATLWTGGVDTQYF
TGCGCCACTCTCTGGACAGGGGGCGTAGATACGCAGTATTTT
>NA|many|TRBJ1-5|20|TRBV21-1
CASSSRDYLAHKNSNQPQHF
TGTGCCAGCAGCAGCCGGGACTACCTAGCCCACAAGAATAGCAATCAGCCCCAGCATTTT
>NA|few|TRBJ1-5|14|TRBV30
CAWSVTWGAEPQHF
TGTGCCTGGAGTGTAACTTGGGGGGCTGAGCCCCAGCATTTT
>NA|NA|TRBJ2-4|15|TRBV5-1
CASSFGLSGPNIQYF
TGCGCCAGCAGCTTTGGCCTCTCCGGGCCCAACATTCAGTACTTC
>NA|many|TRBJ2-7|15|TRBV10-2
CASSDVGSGSYEQYF
TGCGCCAGCAGTGATGTGGGTAGCGGCTCCTACGAGCAGTACTTC
>NA|NA|TRBJ2-1|15|TRBV4-3
CASSQDWGPVNEQFF
TGCGCCAGCAGCCAAGATTGGGGACCCGTCAATGAGCAGTTCTTC
>NA|many|TRBJ1-1|13|TRBV12-3/TRBV12-4
CASRSLGNTEAFF
TGTGCCAGCAGATCCCTCGGGAACACTGAAGCTTTCTTT
>NA|NA|TRBJ1-2|12|TRBV30
CACKRLNYGYTF
TGTGCCTGTAAGAGGTTAAACTATGGCTACACCTTC
>TRBD2|many|TRBJ2-1|14|TRBV20-1
CSASLLAGGNEQFF
TGCAGTGCTAGTTTGCTAGCGGGAGGCAATGAGCAGTTCTTC
>TRBD1|few|TRBJ2-7|14|TRBV10-3
CAIISGQSSYEQYF
TGTGCCATCATATCGGGACAGAGCTCCTACGAGCAGTACTTC
>NA|few|TRBJ2-2|15|TRBV12-3/TRBV12-4
CASSLRLVNTGELFF
TGTGCCAGCAGTTTGAGGCTCGTTAACACCGGGGAGCTGTTTTTT
>TRBD2|NA|TRBJ2-7|13|TRBV27
CATGRTSVYEQYF
TGTGCCACCGGTAGGACTAGCGTCTACGAGCAGTACTTC
>NA|few|TRBJ2-5|15|TRBV7-2
CASSLSSSTQETQYF
TGTGCCAGCAGCTTAAGTTCGAGCACCCAAGAGACCCAGTACTTC
>NA|few|TRBJ2-7|18|TRBV11-1
CASSPQGDLAGPTYEQYF
TGTGCCAGCAGCCCACAGGGGGATCTAGCGGGACCAACCTACGAGCAGTACTTC
>NA|few|TRBJ1-1|13|TRBV29-1
CSAKLEMNTEAFF
TGCAGCGCCAAATTAGAGATGAACACTGAAGCTTTCTTT
>NA|few|TRBJ2-4|16|TRBV7-2
CASSLYRTDSGNIQYF
TGTGCCAGCAGCTTATATAGGACAGATAGTGGAAACATTCAGTACTTC
>TRBD2|NA|TRBJ2-7|16|TRBV7-2
CASSPYSSGSSYEQYF
TGTGCCAGCAGCCCCTACTCTAGCGGGAGCTCCTACGAGCAGTACTTC
>NA|once|TRBJ2-3|18|TRBV2
CARSPVPGHKIHTDTQYF
TGTGCCCGCAGTCCCGTTCCGGGACACAAAATCCACACAGATACGCAGTATTTT
>NA|NA|TRBJ2-3|13|TRBV7-8
CASSQNPGDTQYF
TGTGCCAGCAGCCAAAATCCGGGGGATACGCAGTATTTT
>NA|NA|TRBJ1-6|13|TRBV25-1
CASSGIQSSPLHF
TGTGCCAGCAGTGGCATCCAATCTTCACCCCTCCACTTT
>NA|NA|TRBJ1-1|13|TRBV6-2/TRBV6-3
CASSYKGGTEAFF
TGTGCCAGCAGTTACAAGGGGGGCACTGAAGCTTTCTTT
>NA|few|TRBJ2-7|16|TRBV28
CASSLYTGGDSPEQYF
TGTGCCAGCAGTTTATATACAGGGGGGGATTCACCAGAGCAGTACTTC
>NA|many|TRBJ2-7|15|TRBV7-2
CASSLGGGALREQYF
TGTGCCAGCAGCTTAGGCGGCGGGGCCTTGAGGGAGCAGTACTTC
>NA|few|TRBJ2-5|11|TRBV6-2/TRBV6-3
CATTRQETQYF
TGTGCCACAACTAGACAAGAGACCCAGTACTTC
>NA|NA|TRBJ2-1|13|TRBV19
CASSIQGSNEQFF
TGTGCCAGTAGTATCCAGGGAAGCAATGAGCAGTTCTTC
>NA|many|TRBJ1-5|14|TRBV20-1
CSAGHSNGGQPQHF
TGCAGTGCCGGACACTCCAATGGTGGGCAGCCCCAGCATTTT
>NA|many|TRBJ2-4|14|TRBV28
CASSPRDITNIQYF
TGTGCCAGCAGTCCCCGGGACATAACAAACATTCAGTACTTC
>NA|few|TRBJ1-4|14|TRBV12-3/TRBV12-4
CASSLHLGGEKLFF
TGTGCCAGCAGTTTACACTTGGGGGGTGAAAAACTGTTTTTT
>TRBD1|NA|TRBJ2-2|15|TRBV12-3/TRBV12-4
CASSLSTGVTGELFF
TGTGCCAGCAGTTTGTCCACAGGGGTGACCGGGGAGCTGTTTTTT
>NA|NA|TRBJ2-2|14|TRBV27
CASSLASFTGELFF
TGTGCCAGCAGTTTGGCTAGCTTCACCGGGGAGCTGTTTTTT
>NA|many|TRBJ2-7|15|TRBV15
CATRLQSFSVGEQYF
TGTGCCACCAGACTTCAGTCATTTTCCGTCGGGGAGCAGTACTTC
>TRBD2|NA|TRBJ2-7|18|TRBV11-2
CASSLVWWEREGPYEQYF
TGTGCCAGCAGCTTAGTGTGGTGGGAGCGGGAGGGCCCCTACGAGCAGTACTTC
>TRBD1|NA|TRBJ1-5|16|TRBV4-2
CASSPGQPQSNQPQHF
TGTGCCAGCAGCCCGGGACAGCCCCAGAGCAATCAGCCCCAGCATTTT